The 6 T cell receptor beta chains presented below share a single source sample, sequenced in a study of blood T cells in healthy people across ages (dated by TCRdb to 2015 to 2017). Library preparation employed 5' RACE. Sequencing took place on an Illumina HiSeq 2500. A second roughly 7 to 11 cycle PCR used a sample-barcoded 5' primer and a J-beta primer mix. TCRdb redid the processing of the public reads, applying fastp at Q25 and MiXCR, and retained in-frame beta chains. Each CDR3 protein appears once, grouped with its most common genes and DNA. The sample table holds under 1 million distinct CDR3 sequences, of which roughly 44% were seen once. The ten largest account for roughly 18% of the sample. Source material: blood. All receptors come from a man aged 55 to 70 in good health.

The chain employs TRBV6-2 or TRBV6-3 and TRBJ1-2, with 9 bases aligning to TRBD1. The CDR3 runs to 19 residues. Germline assignment: CDR1 MNHEY and CDR2 SVGEGT. V was pared by 1 base and J by 2 bases, with 14 bases of the junction left unmatched. In nucleotides, the CDR3 is TGTGCCAGCAGTTACTTCCTTTCCGGGACAGGGACCTTGAACTATGGCTACACCTTC. Translation: CASSYFLSGTGTLNYGYTF.

The rearrangement uses TRBV2 and TRBJ1-2, with 8 bases identical to TRBD1. With 5 bases clipped from V and 4 bases from J, the junction kept 6 bases outside the gene matches. Per the germline V gene, CDR1 is SNHLY and CDR2 is FYNNEI. The CDR3 loop spans 14 amino acids. The CDR3 reads CASSRQGTSYGYTF. The DNA for the CDR3 is TGTGCCAGCAGTAGACAGGGGACTTCCTATGGCTACACCTTC.

This clonotype was seen only a few times. V and J are TRBV4-1 and TRBJ2-7; the D is unclear. Deletions cut 0 bases from V and 6 bases from J, with 15 bases between. Germline V gene lookup returns CDR1 MGHRA and CDR2 YSYEKL. This CDR3 comprises 15 residues. The CDR3 loop is CASSQELVSWSEQYF. The CDR3 DNA is TGCGCCAGCAGCCAAGAATTGGTCAGCTGGTCCGAGCAGTACTTC.

This clonotype has only a few counts. V and J are TRBV29-1 and TRBJ2-1; D is unclear. Germline V lookup: CDR1 SQVTM, CDR2 ANQGSEA. The CDR3 loop spans 13 amino acids. V shed 6 bases and J shed 6 bases, with 15 bases lying between them. CDR3 in DNA: TGCAGCGTGGATTTCGTAGGTTTCAATGAGCAGTTCTTC. Its translation is CSVDFVGFNEQFF.

This clonotype occurred many times. The J gene is TRBJ2-3, the V gene TRBV5-1; TRBD2 matches 9 bases. The germline V gene encodes CDR1 SGHRS and CDR2 YFSETQ. This CDR3 region has 16 residues. V gave up 2 bases and J gave up 5 bases; unmatched junction bases: 9. The CDR3 DNA reads as TGCGCCAGCAGCTTCATAAGGCTAGCGGGGAAAGATACGCAGTATTTT. Translating gives CASSFIRLAGKDTQYF. Using reference TRBV5-1 and TRBJ2-3 for the parts outside the CDR3, the full variable domain is KAGVTQTPRYLIKTRGQQVTLSCSPISGHRSVSWYQQTPGQGLQFLFEYFSETQRNKGNFPGRFSGRQFSNSRSEMNVSTLELGDSALYLCASSFIRLAGKDTQYFGPGTRLTVL.

Points on this clonotype: One end of the junction varies from germline; a read error may be responsible. The rearrangement uses TRBV28 and TRBJ2-7; maybe TRBD1 (8 bases). The germline gives CDR1 MDHEN, CDR2 SYDVKM. This CDR3 has 15 residues. The CDR3 DNA reads TGTACCAGCGGTTCGACAGGGGAGGGTCCCTACGAGCAGTACTTC. Translated: CTSGSTGEGPYEQYF.